These 11 T cell receptor beta chains were all obtained from the same sample, sequenced in a study of T cell repertoires in cytomegalovirus infection. TCRdb ran MiXCR on the reads and lists one entry per CDR3 protein. The sample holds about 260,000 distinct CDR3 sequences, roughly 13% seen once. The specimen was PBMCs. These receptors were collected from a human donor in good health (CMV status not recorded). Some clones in this sample may be carry-over from other donors' samples.

This clonotype was counted ten times or more. Here the CDR3 reads CASSYQSRSTEAFF. The CDR3 nucleotides read TGTGCCAGCAGTTACCAGTCGAGGAGCACTGAAGCTTTCTTT. The V call is TRBV6-5, the J call TRBJ1-1; D remains unclear. The CDR3 length is 14 residues. Germline assignment: CDR1 MNHEY and CDR2 SVGAGI. The V and J ends lost 2 bases and 4 bases respectively, with 11 bases between them.

Many counts were recorded for this clonotype. This chain links TRBV7-8 with TRBJ2-5; 10 nucleotides align to TRBD2. V was pared by 4 bases and J by 1 base, with 6 bases of the junction left unmatched. The CDR3 length is 16 residues. The germline V gene encodes CDR1 SGHVS and CDR2 FQNEAQ. CDR3 amino acids: CASSSWTSGSQETQYF. CDR3 nucleotide sequence: TGTGCCAGCAGCTCCTGGACTAGCGGCTCCCAAGAGACCCAGTACTTC.

This clonotype has a count of ten or more. The chain combines TRBV29-1 with TRBJ2-1; D remains unclear. The CDR3 has 14 residues. V was shortened by 4 bases and J by 6 bases, with 16 bases between the two germline ends. Germline V CDR1 and CDR2: SQVTM, ANQGSEA. As DNA, the CDR3 is TGCAGCGTTGTTCGCTCGGCAGCCCTCAATGAGCAGTTCTTC. Amino acid sequence: CSVVRSAALNEQFF.

Comments on this clonotype: A much more abundant neighbour one base away suggests this may be a read error. The V and J genes are TRBV7-6 and TRBJ2-7, with D possibly matching TRBD1 (5 bases). The CDR3 loop spans 12 amino acids. Per germline, CDR1 SGHVS and CDR2 FNYEAQ. The V and J ends lost 3 bases and 6 bases respectively, with 9 bases between them. The CDR3 nucleotides read TGTGCCAGCAGCTTTGCAGGGCTCGAGCAGTACTTC. It translates to CASSFAGLEQYF. The full variable domain, rest sourced from reference TRBV7-6 and TRBJ2-7, is GAGVSQSPRYKVTKRGQDVALRCDPISGHVSLYWYRQALGQGPEFLTYFNYEAQQDKSGLPNDRFSAERPEGSISTLTIQRTEQRDSAMYRCASSFAGLEQYFGPGTRLTVT.

This clonotype was recorded at least ten times. The V call is TRBV20-1, the J call TRBJ2-3; 7 bases match TRBD2. Per germline, CDR1 DFQATT and CDR2 SNEGSKA (reference sequence). V was pared by 7 bases and J by 2 bases, with 9 bases of the junction left unmatched. This CDR3 has 14 amino acids. The DNA for the CDR3 is TGCAGTGAGGCGGGGCGGGGGTACACAGATACGCAGTATTTT. It specifies CSEAGRGYTDTQYF.

This clonotype was seen a few times. This chain joins TRBV29-1 and TRBJ2-3; no clear D. Germline CDR1 SQVTM, CDR2 ANQGSEA. This CDR3 contains 12 residues. Trimming took off 6 bases at V and 0 bases at J, with 7 bases between the two ends. CDR3 nucleotide sequence: TGCAGCGTGCTAGGGAGCACAGATACGCAGTATTTT. This codes for CSVLGSTDTQYF.

The sample holds many counts of this clonotype. The rearrangement joins TRBV28 to TRBJ1-2; D gene ambiguous. CDR1 is MDHEN, CDR2 SYDVKM, per germline. CDR3 size: 13 residues. V lost 5 bases and J lost 4, with 11 bases in between. The CDR3 sequence: CASSDQTPYGYTF. The CDR3 nucleotides read TGTGCCAGCAGTGATCAGACTCCCTATGGCTACACCTTC.

This chain uses TRBV5-5 with TRBJ1-2, with D uncertain. There are 14 residues in the CDR3. Trimming cost V 4 bases and J 5 bases, with 15 bases left between them. Germline V gives CDR1 SGHKS, CDR2 YYEKEE (reference sequence). The CDR3 region has the DNA TGTGCCAGCAGCAAGATTGATCTGCAATATGGCTACACCTTC. Its translation is CASSKIDLQYGYTF.

In its sample, this clonotype was seen many times. The chain joins TRBV7-2 to TRBJ2-7, with D unresolved. CDR3 length: 12 residues. The V end was cut by 4 bases, the J end by 5 bases, with 9 bases between. In germline, CDR1 is SGHTA, CDR2 FQGNSA. The chain's CDR3 is CASSSKFDEQYF. For the CDR3, the DNA is TGTGCCAGCAGCTCGAAGTTCGACGAGCAGTACTTC.

This clonotype was found a few times. The CDR3 is CATSRDRGTQETQYF. For the CDR3, the DNA is TGTGCCACCAGCAGAGATCGGGGGACCCAAGAGACCCAGTACTTC. J is TRBJ2-5 and V is TRBV15; tentatively, D is TRBD2 (6 bases). From germline, CDR1 is LNHNV and CDR2 YYDKDF (reference sequence). This CDR3 comprises 15 residues. Trimming removed 0 bases at V and 1 base at J, with 9 bases between.

CDR3 amino acids: CASSLATSGSRQTQYF. For the CDR3, the DNA is TGTGCCAGCAGCTTAGCGACTAGCGGGAGCAGGCAGACCCAGTACTTC. V and J are TRBV11-2 and TRBJ2-5; 12 nucleotides agree with TRBD2. This CDR3 has 16 amino acids. Unmatched junction bases numbered 6, after V lost 1 base and J lost 6 bases. The germline V gene has CDR1 SGHAT and CDR2 FQNNGV.